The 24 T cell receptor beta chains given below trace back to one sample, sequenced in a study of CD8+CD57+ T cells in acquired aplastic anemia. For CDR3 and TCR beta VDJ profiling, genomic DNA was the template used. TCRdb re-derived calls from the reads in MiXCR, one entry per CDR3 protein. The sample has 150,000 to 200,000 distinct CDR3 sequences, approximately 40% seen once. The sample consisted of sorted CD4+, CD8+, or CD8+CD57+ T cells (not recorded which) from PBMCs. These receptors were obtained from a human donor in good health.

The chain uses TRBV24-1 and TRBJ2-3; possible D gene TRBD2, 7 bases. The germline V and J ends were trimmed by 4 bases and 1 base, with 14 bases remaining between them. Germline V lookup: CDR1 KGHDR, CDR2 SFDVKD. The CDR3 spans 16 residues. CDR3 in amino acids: CATSEPGGFGTDTQYF. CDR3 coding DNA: TGTGCCACCAGTGAGCCGGGGGGCTTTGGCACAGATACGCAGTATTTT.

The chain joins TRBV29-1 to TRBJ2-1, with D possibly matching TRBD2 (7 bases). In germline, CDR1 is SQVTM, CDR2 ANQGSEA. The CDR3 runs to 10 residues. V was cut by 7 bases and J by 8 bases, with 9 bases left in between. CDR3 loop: CSGGGDEQFF. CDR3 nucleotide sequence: TGCAGCGGGGGGGGCGATGAGCAGTTCTTC.

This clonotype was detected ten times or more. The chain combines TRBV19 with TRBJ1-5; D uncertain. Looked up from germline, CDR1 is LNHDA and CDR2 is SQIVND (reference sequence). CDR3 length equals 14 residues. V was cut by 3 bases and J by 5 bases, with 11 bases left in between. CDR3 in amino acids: CASSMRTGDQPQHF. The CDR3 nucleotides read TGTGCCAGTAGTATGAGGACCGGAGATCAGCCCCAGCATTTT. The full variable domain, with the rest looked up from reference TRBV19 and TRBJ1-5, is DGGITQSPKYLFRKEGQNVTLSCEQNLNHDAMYWYRQDPGQGLRLIYYSQIVNDFQKGDIAEGYSVSREKKESFPLTVTSAQKNPTAFYLCASSMRTGDQPQHFGDGTRLSIL.

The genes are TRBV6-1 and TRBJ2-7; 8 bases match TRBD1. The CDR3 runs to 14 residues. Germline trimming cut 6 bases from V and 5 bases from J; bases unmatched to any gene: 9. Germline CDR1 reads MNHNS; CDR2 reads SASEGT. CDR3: CASSPLDRGDEQYF. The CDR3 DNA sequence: TGTGCCAGCAGCCCCCTCGACAGGGGCGACGAGCAGTACTTC.

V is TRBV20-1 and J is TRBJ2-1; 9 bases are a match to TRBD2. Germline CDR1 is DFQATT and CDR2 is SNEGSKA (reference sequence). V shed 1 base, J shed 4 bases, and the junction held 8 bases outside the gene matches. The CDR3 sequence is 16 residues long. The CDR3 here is CSARARSGGLYNEQFF. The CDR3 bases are TGCAGTGCTAGAGCCCGTAGCGGGGGCCTATACAATGAGCAGTTCTTC.

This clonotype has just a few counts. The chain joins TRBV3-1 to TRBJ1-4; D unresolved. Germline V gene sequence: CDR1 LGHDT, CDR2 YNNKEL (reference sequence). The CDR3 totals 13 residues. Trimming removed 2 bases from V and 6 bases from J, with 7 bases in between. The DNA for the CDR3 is TGTGCCAGCAGCCAACGTGGGGATGAAAAACTGTTTTTT. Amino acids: CASSQRGDEKLFF.

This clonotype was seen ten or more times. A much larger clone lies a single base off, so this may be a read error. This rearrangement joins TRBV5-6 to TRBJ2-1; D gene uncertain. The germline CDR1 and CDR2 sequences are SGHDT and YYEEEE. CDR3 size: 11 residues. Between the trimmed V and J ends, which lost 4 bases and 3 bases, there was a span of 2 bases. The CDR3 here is CASSIYNEQFF. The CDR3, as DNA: TGTGCCAGCAGCATCTACAATGAGCAGTTCTTC.

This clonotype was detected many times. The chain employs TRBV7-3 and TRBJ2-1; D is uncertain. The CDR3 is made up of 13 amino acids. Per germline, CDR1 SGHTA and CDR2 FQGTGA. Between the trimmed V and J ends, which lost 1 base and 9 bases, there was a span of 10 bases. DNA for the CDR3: TGTGCCAGCAGCTTAAGTTCCCCAGGTGAGCAGTTCTTC. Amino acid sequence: CASSLSSPGEQFF.

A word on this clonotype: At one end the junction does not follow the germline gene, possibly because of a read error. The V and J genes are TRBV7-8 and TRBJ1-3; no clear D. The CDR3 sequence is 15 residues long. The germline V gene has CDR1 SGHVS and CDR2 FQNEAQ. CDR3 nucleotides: TGTGCCAGCAGCTTAGTTGGGGTCTCTGGAAACACCAGATATTTC. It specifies CASSLVGVSGNTRYF. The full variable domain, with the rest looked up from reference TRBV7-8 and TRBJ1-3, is GAGVSQSPRYKVAKRGQDVALRCDPISGHVSLFWYQQALGQGPEFLTYFQNEAQLDKSGLPSDRFFAERPEGSVSTLKIQRTQQEDSAVYLCASSLVGVSGNTRYFGEGSWLTVV.

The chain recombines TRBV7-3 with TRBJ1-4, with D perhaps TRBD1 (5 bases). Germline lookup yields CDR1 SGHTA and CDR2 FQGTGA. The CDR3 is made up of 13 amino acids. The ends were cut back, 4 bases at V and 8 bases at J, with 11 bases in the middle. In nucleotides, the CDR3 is TGTGCCAGCAGCTCGATTACAGGCGAAAAACTGTTTTTT. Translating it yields CASSSITGEKLFF.

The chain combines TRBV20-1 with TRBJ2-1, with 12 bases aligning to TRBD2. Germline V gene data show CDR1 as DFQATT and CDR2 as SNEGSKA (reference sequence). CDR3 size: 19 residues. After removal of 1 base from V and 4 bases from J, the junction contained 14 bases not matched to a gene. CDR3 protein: CSARATLPAGLAGYNEQFF. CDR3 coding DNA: TGCAGTGCTAGAGCCACACTCCCTGCCGGACTAGCGGGGTACAATGAGCAGTTCTTC.

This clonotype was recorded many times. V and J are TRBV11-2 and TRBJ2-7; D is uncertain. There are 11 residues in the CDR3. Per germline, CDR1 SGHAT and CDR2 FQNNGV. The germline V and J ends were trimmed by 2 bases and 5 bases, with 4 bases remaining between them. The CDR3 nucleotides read TGTGCCAGCAGCTTAAGCGACGAGCAGTACTTC. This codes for CASSLSDEQYF.

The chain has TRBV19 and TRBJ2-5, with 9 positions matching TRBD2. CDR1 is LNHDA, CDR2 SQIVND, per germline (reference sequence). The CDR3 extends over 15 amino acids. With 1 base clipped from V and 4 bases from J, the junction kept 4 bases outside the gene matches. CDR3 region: CASSIGSGSSETQYF. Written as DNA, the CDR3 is TGTGCCAGTAGTATAGGTAGCGGGAGTTCAGAGACCCAGTACTTC.

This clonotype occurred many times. The chain's CDR3 is CASSFRDTEAFF. As DNA, the CDR3 is TGTGCCAGCAGCTTCAGGGACACTGAAGCTTTCTTT. This chain uses TRBV11-3 with TRBJ1-1, with a weak D call TRBD1 (5 bases). Germline V CDR1 and CDR2: SGHNT, YENEEA. V was trimmed by 3 bases and J by 3 bases, leaving 5 bases between them. The CDR3 sequence is 12 residues long. The variable domain in full, with the rest retrieved from reference TRBV11-3 and TRBJ1-1, is EAGVVQSPRYKIIEKKQPVAFWCNPISGHNTLYWYLQNLGQGPELLIRYENEEAVDDSQLPKDRFSAERLKGVDSTLKIQPAELGDSAVYLCASSFRDTEAFFGQGTRLTVV.

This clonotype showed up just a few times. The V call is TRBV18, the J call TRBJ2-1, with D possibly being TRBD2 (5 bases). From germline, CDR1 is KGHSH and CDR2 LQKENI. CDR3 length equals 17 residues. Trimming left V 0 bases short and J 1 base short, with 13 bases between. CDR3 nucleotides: TGTGCCAGCTCACCACCGCTCGGGGAAGCGTCCTACAATGAGCAGTTCTTC. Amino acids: CASSPPLGEASYNEQFF.

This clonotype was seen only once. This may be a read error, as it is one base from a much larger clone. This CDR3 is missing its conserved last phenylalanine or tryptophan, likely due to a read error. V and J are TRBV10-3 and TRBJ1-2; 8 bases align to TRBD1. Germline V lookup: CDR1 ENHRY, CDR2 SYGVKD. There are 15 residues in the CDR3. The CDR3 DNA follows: TGTGCCAGCAGTTCCTATAGGACAGGGAACTATGGCTACACCGTC. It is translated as CASSSYRTGNYGYTV.

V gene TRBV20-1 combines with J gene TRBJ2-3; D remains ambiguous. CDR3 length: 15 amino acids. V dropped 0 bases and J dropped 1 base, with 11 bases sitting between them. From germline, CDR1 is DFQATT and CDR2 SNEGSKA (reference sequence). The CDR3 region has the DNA TGCAGTGCTAGAGACTCTGGGTTGGGCACAGATACGCAGTATTTT. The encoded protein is CSARDSGLGTDTQYF.

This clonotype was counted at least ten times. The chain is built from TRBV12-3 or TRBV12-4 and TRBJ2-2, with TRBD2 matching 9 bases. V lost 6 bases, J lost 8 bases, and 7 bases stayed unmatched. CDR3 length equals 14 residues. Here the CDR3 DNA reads TGTGCCAGCAGCCAGCGGGAGGCTCCAGGGGAGCTGTTTTTT. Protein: CASSQREAPGELFF.

The CDR3 sequence: CASSHGTGGPAYNEQFF. CDR3 bases: TGCGCCAGCAGCCACGGGACAGGGGGCCCAGCCTACAATGAGCAGTTCTTC. The chain recombines TRBV5-1 with TRBJ2-1, with 12 nucleotides matching TRBD1. Germline lookup yields CDR1 SGHRS and CDR2 YFSETQ. The CDR3 totals 17 residues. V shed 4 bases and J 2 bases; nucleotides not matched to a gene: 7.

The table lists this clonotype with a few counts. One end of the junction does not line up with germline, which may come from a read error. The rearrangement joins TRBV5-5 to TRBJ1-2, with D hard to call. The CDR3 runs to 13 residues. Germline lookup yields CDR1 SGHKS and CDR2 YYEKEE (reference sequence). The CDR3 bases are TGTGCCAGCAGCTTGGAACAGTTCTATGGCTGCACCTTC. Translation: CASSLEQFYGCTF. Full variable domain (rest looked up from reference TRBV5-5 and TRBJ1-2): DAGVTQSPTHLIKTRGQQVTLRCSPISGHKSVSWYQQVLGQGPQFIFQYYEKEERGRGNFPDRFSARQFPNYSSELNVNALLLGDSALYLCASSLEQFYGCTFGSGTRLTVV.

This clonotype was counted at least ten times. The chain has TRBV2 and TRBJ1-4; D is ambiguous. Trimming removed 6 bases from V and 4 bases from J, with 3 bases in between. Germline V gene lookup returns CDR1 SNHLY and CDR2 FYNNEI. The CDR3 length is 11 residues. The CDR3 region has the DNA TGTGCCAGCAGGGGTAATGAAAAACTGTTTTTT. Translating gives CASRGNEKLFF.

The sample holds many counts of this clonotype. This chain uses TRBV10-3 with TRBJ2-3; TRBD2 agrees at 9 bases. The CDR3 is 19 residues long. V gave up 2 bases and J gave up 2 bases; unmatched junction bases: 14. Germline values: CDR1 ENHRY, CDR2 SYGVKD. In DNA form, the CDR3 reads TGTGCCATCAGTGAGACCTCCTCAAGACTAGCGGACCTCACAGATACGCAGTATTTT. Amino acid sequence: CAISETSSRLADLTDTQYF.

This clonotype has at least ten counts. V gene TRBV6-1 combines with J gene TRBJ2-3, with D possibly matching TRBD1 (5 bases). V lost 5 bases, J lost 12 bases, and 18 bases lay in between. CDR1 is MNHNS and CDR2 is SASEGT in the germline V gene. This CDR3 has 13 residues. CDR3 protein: CASSRERGSVQYF. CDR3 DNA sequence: TGTGCCAGCAGTAGGGAAAGGGGTAGTGTCCAGTATTTT.

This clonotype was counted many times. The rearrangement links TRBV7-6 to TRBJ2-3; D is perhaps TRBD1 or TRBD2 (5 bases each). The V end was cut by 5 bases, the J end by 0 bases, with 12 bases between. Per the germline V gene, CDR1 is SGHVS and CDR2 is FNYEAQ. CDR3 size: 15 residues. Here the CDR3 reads CASSTAWGSTDTQYF. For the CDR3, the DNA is TGTGCCAGCAGCACCGCGTGGGGGAGCACAGATACGCAGTATTTT.